This TCR beta chain was identified during a study of OX40 agonist ivuxolimab in advanced cancers. Clones were read by immunoSEQ multiplex PCR, and TCRdb kept only the in-frame ones, dropping some. The table records 72,000 or so clones, 75% to 90% of them present only once. This clone was detected once. The junction differs from germline at one of its ends, possibly a read error. The CDR3 runs 13 residues. Germline CDR1 is SSHAT and CDR2 is FNYEAQ (reference sequence). The sample here was CD4+ or CD8+ T cells sorted from blood, taken in a trial of the OX40 agonist ivuxolimab. The receptor was derived from an adult with an advanced solid tumor such as melanoma, head and neck, liver or kidney cancer. V usage is TRBV7-7 and J usage is TRBJ1-1, with D possibly matching TRBD1 (5 bases). CDR3 nucleotide sequence: TGTGCTAGCAGCTCCGACAGGAACACTGAAGCTTTCTTT. Its translation is CASSSDRNTEAFF. The full variable domain, in which reference TRBV7-7 and TRBJ1-1 provide the parts outside the CDR3, is GAGVSQSPRYKVTKRGQDVTLRCDPISSHATLYWYQQALGQGPEFLTYFNYEAQPDKSGLPSDRFSAERPEGSISTLTIQRTEQRDSAMYRCASSSDRNTEAFFGQGTRLTVV.